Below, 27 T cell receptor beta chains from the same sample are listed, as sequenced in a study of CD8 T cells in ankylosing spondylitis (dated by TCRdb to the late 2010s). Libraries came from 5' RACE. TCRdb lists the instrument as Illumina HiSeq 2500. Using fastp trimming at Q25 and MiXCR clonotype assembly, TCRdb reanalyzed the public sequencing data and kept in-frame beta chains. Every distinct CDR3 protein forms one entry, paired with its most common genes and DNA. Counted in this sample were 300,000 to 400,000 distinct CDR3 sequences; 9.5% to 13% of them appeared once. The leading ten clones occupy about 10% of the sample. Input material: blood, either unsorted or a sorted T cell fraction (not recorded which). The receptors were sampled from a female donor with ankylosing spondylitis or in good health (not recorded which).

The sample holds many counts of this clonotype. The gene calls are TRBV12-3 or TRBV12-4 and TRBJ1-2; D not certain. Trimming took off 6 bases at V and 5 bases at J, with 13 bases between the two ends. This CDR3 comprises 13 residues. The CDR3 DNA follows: TGTGCCAGCAGCCCACAGTCAACTTATGGCTACACCTTC. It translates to CASSPQSTYGYTF.

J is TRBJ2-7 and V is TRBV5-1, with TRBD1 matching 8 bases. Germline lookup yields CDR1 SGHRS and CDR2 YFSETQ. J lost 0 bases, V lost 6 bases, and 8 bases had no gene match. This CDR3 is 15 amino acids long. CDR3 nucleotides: TGCGCCAGCAAGAAGGGACAGGTGAGCTCCTACGAGCAGTACTTC. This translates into CASKKGQVSSYEQYF.

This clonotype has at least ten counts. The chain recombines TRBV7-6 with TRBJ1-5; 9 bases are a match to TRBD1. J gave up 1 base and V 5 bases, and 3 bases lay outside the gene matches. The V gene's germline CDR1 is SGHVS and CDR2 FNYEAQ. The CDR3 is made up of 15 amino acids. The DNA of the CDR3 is TGTGCCAGCAGCAACGGGACAGGGAGCAATCAGCCCCAGCATTTT. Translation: CASSNGTGSNQPQHF.

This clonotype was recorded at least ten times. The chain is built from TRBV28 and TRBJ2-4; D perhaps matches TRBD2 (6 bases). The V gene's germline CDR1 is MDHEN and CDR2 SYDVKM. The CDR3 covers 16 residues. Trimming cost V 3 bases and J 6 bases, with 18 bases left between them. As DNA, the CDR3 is TGTGCCAGCAGTTTCAGCTCGGGGGACGGGGGAAACATTCAGTACTTC. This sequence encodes CASSFSSGDGGNIQYF.

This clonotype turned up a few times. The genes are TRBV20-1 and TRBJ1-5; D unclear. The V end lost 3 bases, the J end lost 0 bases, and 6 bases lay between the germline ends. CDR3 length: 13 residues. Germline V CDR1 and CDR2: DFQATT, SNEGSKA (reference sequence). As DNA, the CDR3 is TGCAGTGCTAGGGCAGATAGCAATCAGCCCCAGCATTTT. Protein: CSARADSNQPQHF.

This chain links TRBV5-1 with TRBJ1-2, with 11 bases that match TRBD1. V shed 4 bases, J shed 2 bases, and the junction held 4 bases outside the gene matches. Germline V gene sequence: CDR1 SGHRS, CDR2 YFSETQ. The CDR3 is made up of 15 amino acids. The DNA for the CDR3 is TGCGCCAGCAGCCCCGGGGACAGGGGGAACTATGGCTACACCTTC. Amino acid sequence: CASSPGDRGNYGYTF.

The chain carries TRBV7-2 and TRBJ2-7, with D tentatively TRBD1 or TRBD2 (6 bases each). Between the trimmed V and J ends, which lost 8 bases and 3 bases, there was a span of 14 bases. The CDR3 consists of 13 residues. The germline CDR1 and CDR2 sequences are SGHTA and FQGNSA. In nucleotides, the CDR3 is TGTGCCAGCTTATCAAGGGGGGTCTACGAGCAGTACTTC. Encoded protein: CASLSRGVYEQYF.

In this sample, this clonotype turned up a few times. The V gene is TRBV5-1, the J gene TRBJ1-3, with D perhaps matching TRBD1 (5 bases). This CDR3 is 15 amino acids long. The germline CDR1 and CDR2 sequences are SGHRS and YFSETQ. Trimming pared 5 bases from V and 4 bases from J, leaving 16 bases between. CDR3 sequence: CASRPQGGAGNTIYF. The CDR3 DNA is TGCGCCAGCAGACCCCAGGGAGGCGCAGGAAACACCATATATTTT.

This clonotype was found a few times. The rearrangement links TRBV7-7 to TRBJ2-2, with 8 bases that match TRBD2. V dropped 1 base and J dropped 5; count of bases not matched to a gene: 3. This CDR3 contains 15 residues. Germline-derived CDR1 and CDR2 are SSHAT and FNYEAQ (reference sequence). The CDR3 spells CASSLGAGATGELFF. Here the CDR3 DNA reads TGTGCCAGCAGCTTAGGAGCGGGAGCAACCGGGGAGCTGTTTTTT.

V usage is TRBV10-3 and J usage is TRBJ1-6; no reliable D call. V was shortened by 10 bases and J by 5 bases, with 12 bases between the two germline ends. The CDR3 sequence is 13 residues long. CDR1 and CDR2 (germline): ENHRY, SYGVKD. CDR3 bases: TGTGCCACCGGAAGTCAGAATAATTCACCCCTCCACTTT. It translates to CATGSQNNSPLHF.

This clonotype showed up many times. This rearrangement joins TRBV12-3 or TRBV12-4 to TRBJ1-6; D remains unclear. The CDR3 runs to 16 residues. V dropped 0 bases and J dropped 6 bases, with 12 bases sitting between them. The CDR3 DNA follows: TGTGCCAGCAGTTTAGCCCCACGCAGTCCTAATTCACCCCTCCACTTT. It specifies CASSLAPRSPNSPLHF.

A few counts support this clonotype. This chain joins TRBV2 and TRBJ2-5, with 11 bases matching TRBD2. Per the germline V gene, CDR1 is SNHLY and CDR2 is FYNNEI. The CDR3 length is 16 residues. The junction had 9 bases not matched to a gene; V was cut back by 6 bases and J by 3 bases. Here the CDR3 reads CASRLRGLADEETQYF. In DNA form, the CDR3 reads TGTGCCAGCAGACTACGGGGACTAGCGGATGAAGAGACCCAGTACTTC. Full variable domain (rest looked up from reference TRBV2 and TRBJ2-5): EPEVTQTPSHQVTQMGQEVILRCVPISNHLYFYWYRQILGQKVEFLVSFYNNEISEKSEIFDDQFSVERPDGSNFTLKIRSTKLEDSAMYFCASRLRGLADEETQYFGPGTRLLVL.

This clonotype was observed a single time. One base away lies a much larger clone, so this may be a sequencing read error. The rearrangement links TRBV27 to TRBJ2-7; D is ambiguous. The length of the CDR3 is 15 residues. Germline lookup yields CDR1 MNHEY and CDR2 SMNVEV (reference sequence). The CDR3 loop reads CASSSPGLGPYERYF. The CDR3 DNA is TGTGCCAGCAGTTCGCCGGGCCTCGGACCCTACGAGCGGTACTTC.

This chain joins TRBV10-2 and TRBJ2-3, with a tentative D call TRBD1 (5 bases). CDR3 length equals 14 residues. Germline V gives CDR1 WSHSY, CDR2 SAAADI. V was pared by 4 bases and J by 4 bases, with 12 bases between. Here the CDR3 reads CASSVPRVADTQYF. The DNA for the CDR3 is TGCGCCAGCAGTGTTCCCAGGGTTGCAGATACGCAGTATTTT.

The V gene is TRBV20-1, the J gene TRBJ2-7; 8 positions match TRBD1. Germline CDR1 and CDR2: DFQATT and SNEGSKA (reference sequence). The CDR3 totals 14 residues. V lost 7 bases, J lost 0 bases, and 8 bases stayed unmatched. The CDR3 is CSGQRTGSSYEQYF. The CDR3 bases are TGCAGTGGGCAGCGGACAGGGAGCTCCTACGAGCAGTACTTC.

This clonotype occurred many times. The CDR3 loop is CASSSRGTQYF. The DNA of the CDR3 is TGTGCCAGCAGCTCCCGAGGGACCCAGTACTTC. J is TRBJ2-5 and V is TRBV7-2; D uncertain. Trimming removed 4 bases from V and 7 bases from J, with 7 bases in between. The CDR3 is 11 residues long. Looked up from germline, CDR1 is SGHTA and CDR2 is FQGNSA. Based on the CDR3 plus reference TRBV7-2 and TRBJ2-5, the full variable domain is GAGVSQSPSNKVTEKGKDVELRCDPISGHTALYWYRQSLGQGLEFLIYFQGNSAPDKSGLPSDRFSAERTGGSVSTLTIQRTQQEDSAVYLCASSSRGTQYFGPGTRLLVL.

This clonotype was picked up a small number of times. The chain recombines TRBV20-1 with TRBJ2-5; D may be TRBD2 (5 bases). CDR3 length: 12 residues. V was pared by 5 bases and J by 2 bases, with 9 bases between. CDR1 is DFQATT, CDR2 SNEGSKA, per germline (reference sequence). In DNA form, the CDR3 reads TGCAGTGCTGAAGCGGAGCAAGAGACCCAGTACTTC. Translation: CSAEAEQETQYF.

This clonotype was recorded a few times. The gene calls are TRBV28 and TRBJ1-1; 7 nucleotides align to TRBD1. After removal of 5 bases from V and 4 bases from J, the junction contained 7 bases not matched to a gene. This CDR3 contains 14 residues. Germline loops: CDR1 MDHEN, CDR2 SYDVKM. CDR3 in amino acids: CASSRGGLGTEAFF. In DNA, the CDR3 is TGTGCCAGCAGTCGAGGGGGCTTGGGCACTGAAGCTTTCTTT.

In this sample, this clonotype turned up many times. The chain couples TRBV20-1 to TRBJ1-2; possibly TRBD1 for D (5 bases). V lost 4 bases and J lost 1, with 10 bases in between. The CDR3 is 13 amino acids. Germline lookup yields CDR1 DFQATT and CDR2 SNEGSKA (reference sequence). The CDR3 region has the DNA TGCAGTGCTAAAGGGGCGCTTAACTATGGCTACACCTTC. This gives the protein CSAKGALNYGYTF.

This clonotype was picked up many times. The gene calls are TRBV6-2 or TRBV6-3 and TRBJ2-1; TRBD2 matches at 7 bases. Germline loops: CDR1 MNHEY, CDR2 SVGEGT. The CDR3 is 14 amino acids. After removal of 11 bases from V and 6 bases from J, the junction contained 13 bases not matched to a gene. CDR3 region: CASTASGKINEQFF. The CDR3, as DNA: TGTGCCTCAACCGCCAGCGGGAAAATCAATGAGCAGTTCTTC.

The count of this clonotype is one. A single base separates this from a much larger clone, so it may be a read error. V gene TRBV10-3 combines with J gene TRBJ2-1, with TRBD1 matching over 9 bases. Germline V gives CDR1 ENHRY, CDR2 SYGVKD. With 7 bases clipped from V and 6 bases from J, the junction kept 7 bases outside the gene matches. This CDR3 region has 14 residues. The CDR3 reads CAITGGTGPNEQFF. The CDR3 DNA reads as TGTGCCATCACTGGCGGGACAGGGCCCAATGAGCAGTTCTTC.

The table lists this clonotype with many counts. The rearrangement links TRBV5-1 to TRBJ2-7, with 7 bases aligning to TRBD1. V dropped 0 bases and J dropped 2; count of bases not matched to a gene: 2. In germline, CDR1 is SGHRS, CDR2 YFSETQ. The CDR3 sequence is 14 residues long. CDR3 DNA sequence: TGCGCCAGCAGCTTGGACGACAGGGCCTACGAGCAGTACTTC. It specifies CASSLDDRAYEQYF.

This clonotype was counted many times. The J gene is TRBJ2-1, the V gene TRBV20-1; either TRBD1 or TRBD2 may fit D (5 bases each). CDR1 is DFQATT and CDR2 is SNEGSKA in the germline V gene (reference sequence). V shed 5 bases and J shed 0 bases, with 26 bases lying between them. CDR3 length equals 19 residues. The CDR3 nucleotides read TGCAGTGCTCCAACATACCCTTTCGGGACCAAAACCTCCTACAATGAGCAGTTCTTC. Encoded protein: CSAPTYPFGTKTSYNEQFF.

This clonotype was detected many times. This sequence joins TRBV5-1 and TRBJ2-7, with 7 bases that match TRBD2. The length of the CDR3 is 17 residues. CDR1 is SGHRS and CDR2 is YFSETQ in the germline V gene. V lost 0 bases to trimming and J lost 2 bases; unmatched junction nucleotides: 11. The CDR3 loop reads CASSLGPLSGIAYEQYF. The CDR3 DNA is TGCGCCAGCAGCTTGGGCCCTCTGAGCGGGATCGCCTACGAGCAGTACTTC.

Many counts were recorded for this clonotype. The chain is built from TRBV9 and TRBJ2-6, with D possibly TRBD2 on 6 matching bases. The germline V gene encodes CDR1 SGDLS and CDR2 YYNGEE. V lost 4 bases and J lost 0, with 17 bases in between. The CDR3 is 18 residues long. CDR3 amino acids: CASSQSAGRFSGANVLTF. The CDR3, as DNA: TGTGCCAGCAGCCAGTCGGCGGGGCGTTTCTCTGGGGCCAACGTCCTGACTTTC.

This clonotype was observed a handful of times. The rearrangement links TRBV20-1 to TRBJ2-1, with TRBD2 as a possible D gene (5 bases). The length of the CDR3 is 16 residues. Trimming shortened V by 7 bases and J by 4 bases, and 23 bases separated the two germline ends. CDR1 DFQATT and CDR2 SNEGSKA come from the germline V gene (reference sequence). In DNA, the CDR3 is TGCAGTGAACGACGCCAAGGACTGGTTGAGTACAATGAGCAGTTCTTC. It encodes CSERRQGLVEYNEQFF.

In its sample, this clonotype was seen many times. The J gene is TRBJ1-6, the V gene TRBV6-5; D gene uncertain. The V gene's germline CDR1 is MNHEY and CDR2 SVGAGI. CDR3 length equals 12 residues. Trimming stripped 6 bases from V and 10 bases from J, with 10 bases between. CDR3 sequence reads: CASRDNSSPLHF. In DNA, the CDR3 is TGTGCCAGCAGAGATAATTCGTCACCCCTCCACTTT.